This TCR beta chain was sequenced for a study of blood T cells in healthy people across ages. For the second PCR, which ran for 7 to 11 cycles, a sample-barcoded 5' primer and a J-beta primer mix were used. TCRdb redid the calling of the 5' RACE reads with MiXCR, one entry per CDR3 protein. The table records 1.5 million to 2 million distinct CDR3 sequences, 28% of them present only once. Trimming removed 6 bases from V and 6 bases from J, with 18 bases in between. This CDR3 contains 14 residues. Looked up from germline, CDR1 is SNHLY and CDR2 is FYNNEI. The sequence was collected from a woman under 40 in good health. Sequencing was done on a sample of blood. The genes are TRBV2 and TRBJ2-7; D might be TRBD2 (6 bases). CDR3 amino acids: CASSRLEEACEQYF. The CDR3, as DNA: TGTGCCAGCAGCCGACTAGAGGAGGCCTGCGAGCAGTACTTC.